This passage covers 30 T cell receptor beta chains from one sample sequenced in a study of blood T cell repertoires in COVID-19. Clones were sequenced by immunoSEQ multiplex PCR, and TCRdb holds only the in-frame ones, with some missing. The table has 100,000 to 150,000 clones, approximately 84% seen once. Sequenced: peripheral blood. The receptors here all came from a woman older than 75 with acute or convalescent COVID-19.

This sequence joins TRBV30 and TRBJ1-5; D is ambiguous. Trimming removed 5 bases from V and 3 bases from J, with 11 bases in between. The length of the CDR3 is 13 residues. Germline V gene lookup returns CDR1 GTSNPN and CDR2 SVGIG (reference sequence). As DNA, the CDR3 is TGTGCCTGGGAAAAAACCTACAATCAGCCCCAGCATTTT. It yields the protein CAWEKTYNQPQHF.

This rearrangement joins TRBV14 to TRBJ1-3; D remains ambiguous. CDR1 and CDR2 from the germline V gene are SGHDN and FVKESK. This CDR3 has 13 amino acids. Trimming stripped 1 base from V and 4 bases from J, with 5 bases between. The CDR3 loop reads CASSQAGGNTIYF. As DNA, the CDR3 is TGTGCCAGCAGCCAAGCGGGGGGAAACACCATATATTTT. Full variable domain (missing parts from reference TRBV14 and TRBJ1-3): EAGVTQFPSHSVIEKGQTVTLRCDPISGHDNLYWYRRVMGKEIKFLLHFVKESKQDESGMPNNRFLAERTGGTYSTLKVQPAELEDSGVYFCASSQAGGNTIYFGEGSWLTVV.

This chain uses TRBV28 with TRBJ1-2; 7 nucleotides match TRBD1. This CDR3 has 15 amino acids. The trim removed 5 bases at V and 2 bases at J, leaving 8 bases unmatched. Germline CDR1 and CDR2: MDHEN and SYDVKM. CDR3 sequence: CASSGLRGTNYGYTF. As DNA, the CDR3 is TGTGCCAGCAGTGGCCTCAGGGGGACGAACTATGGCTACACCTTC.

The genes are TRBV29-1 and TRBJ1-6, with 10 bases aligning to TRBD1. The CDR3 has 13 amino acids. The V gene's germline CDR1 is SQVTM and CDR2 ANQGSEA. Trimming took 6 bases from V and 7 from J; bases not matched to a gene: 3. CDR3 residues: CSVRTGGNSPLHF. The DNA of the CDR3 is TGCAGCGTGAGGACAGGGGGAAATTCACCCCTCCACTTT.

This clone showed up just once. This rearrangement joins TRBV9 to TRBJ2-2; 8 positions agree with TRBD1. CDR3 length: 14 residues. Germline V gene sequence: CDR1 SGDLS, CDR2 YYNGEE. Trimming took 6 bases from V and 2 from J; bases not matched to a gene: 3. The CDR3 DNA is TGTGCCAGCATGACAGGGGTTAACACCGGGGAGCTGTTTTTT. Its translation: CASMTGVNTGELFF.

V gene TRBV5-4 combines with J gene TRBJ1-2; D perhaps matches TRBD1 (6 bases). The germline gives CDR1 SGHNT, CDR2 YYREEE (reference sequence). The V and J ends lost 0 bases and 0 bases respectively, with 12 bases between them. This CDR3 is built from 16 residues. CDR3 residues: CASSLVGAGANYGYTF. CDR3 bases: TGTGCCAGCAGCTTGGTAGGCGCAGGGGCTAACTATGGCTACACCTTC.

The chain combines TRBV29-1 with TRBJ2-1; 13 bases fit TRBD2. After removal of 6 bases from V and 6 bases from J, the junction contained 5 bases not matched to a gene. CDR1 and CDR2 from the germline V gene are SQVTM and ANQGSEA. The CDR3 extends over 14 amino acids. The CDR3 loop reads CSVGGLAGINEQFF. CDR3 in DNA: TGCAGCGTGGGGGGACTAGCGGGAATCAATGAGCAGTTCTTC.

The chain is built from TRBV5-1 and TRBJ2-3; D gene ambiguous. Trimming shortened V by 0 bases and J by 2 bases, and 13 bases separated the two germline ends. CDR3 length: 16 amino acids. Germline CDR1 is SGHRS and CDR2 is YFSETQ. The CDR3 reads CASSLGYASTTDTQYF. The DNA for the CDR3 is TGCGCCAGCAGCTTGGGGTACGCCTCTACCACAGATACGCAGTATTTT.

This clone was detected only a few times. The chain employs TRBV5-4 and TRBJ2-1, with 7 bases matching TRBD1. The V segment lost 1 base and the J segment 5 bases; nucleotides outside the gene matches: 9. The CDR3 consists of 16 residues. Germline CDR1 and CDR2: SGHNT and YYREEE (reference sequence). Here the CDR3 reads CASSLKGGLLHNEQFF. Written as DNA, the CDR3 is TGTGCCAGCAGCTTGAAAGGGGGCCTACTTCACAATGAGCAGTTCTTC.

The chain recombines TRBV10-2 with TRBJ1-1; 8 positions match TRBD1. CDR3 length: 15 residues. Germline loops: CDR1 WSHSY, CDR2 SAAADI. V lost 3 bases and J lost 3; bases outside the gene matches: 6. The CDR3 coding sequence is TGCGCCAGCAGTGAAAGTACAGGGGGGGACACTGAAGCTTTCTTT. Encoded protein: CASSESTGGDTEAFF.

CDR3 coding DNA: TGTGCCAGCAGTGAACGGTCAGGGGGAAATAATTCACCCCTCCACTTT. Amino acids: CASSERSGGNNSPLHF. The chain recombines TRBV2 with TRBJ1-6, with TRBD1 identical over 7 bases. This CDR3 is 16 amino acids long. Germline trimming cut 2 bases from V and 5 bases from J; bases unmatched to any gene: 6. Germline lookup yields CDR1 SNHLY and CDR2 FYNNEI.

V usage is TRBV4-1 and J usage is TRBJ1-4; 9 bases agree with TRBD1. The germline V gene has CDR1 MGHRA and CDR2 YSYEKL. The trim removed 3 bases at V and 4 bases at J, leaving 12 bases unmatched. CDR3 length: 18 residues. The CDR3: CASSQALQGAGFNEKLFF. CDR3 in DNA: TGCGCCAGCAGCCAGGCCTTACAGGGGGCAGGATTTAATGAAAAACTGTTTTTT.

As for this clone: Sequence at one end of the junction differs from germline and may be a read error. The V gene is TRBV19, the J gene TRBJ2-2, with 9 bases matching TRBD2. Germline-derived CDR1 and CDR2 are LNHDA and SQIVND (reference sequence). There are 19 residues in the CDR3. CDR3 region: CASCIACGGARANTGELFF. The CDR3 nucleotides are TGTGCCAGTTGTATTGCGTGCGGGGGGGCGCGCGCGAACACCGGGGAGCTGTTTTTT.

The V gene is TRBV10-2, the J gene TRBJ1-2, with TRBD1 identical over 8 bases. The CDR3 is 16 amino acids. Trimming at V came to 2 bases and at J to 0 bases, leaving 5 bases not matched to a gene. Per germline, CDR1 WSHSY and CDR2 SAAADI. This chain's CDR3 is CASSEDRGLSNYGYTF. The CDR3 coding sequence is TGCGCCAGCAGTGAGGACAGGGGCCTTTCTAACTATGGCTACACCTTC.

The V and J genes are TRBV27 and TRBJ2-2; the D gene is possibly TRBD2 (6 bases). V was shortened by 7 bases and J by 2 bases, with 14 bases between the two germline ends. The CDR3 spans 15 residues. Germline CDR1 MNHEY, CDR2 SMNVEV (reference sequence). The CDR3 coding sequence is TGTGCCAGCAAGGGGTGGGACTCAAACACCGGGGAGCTGTTTTTT. Translating it yields CASKGWDSNTGELFF.

The chain has TRBV14 and TRBJ1-3, with unresolved D. The CDR3 is 14 amino acids. The V gene lost 4 bases and the J gene lost 0 bases, with 7 bases spanning the gap. Germline V gene sequence: CDR1 SGHDN, CDR2 FVKESK. CDR3 amino acids: CASSRDHSGNTIYF. CDR3 DNA sequence: TGTGCCAGCAGCCGAGACCACTCTGGAAACACCATATATTTT. Full variable domain (missing parts from reference TRBV14 and TRBJ1-3): EAGVTQFPSHSVIEKGQTVTLRCDPISGHDNLYWYRRVMGKEIKFLLHFVKESKQDESGMPNNRFLAERTGGTYSTLKVQPAELEDSGVYFCASSRDHSGNTIYFGEGSWLTVV.

The gene calls are TRBV7-6 and TRBJ1-6, with TRBD1 identical over 8 bases. This CDR3 has 15 amino acids. The germline V gene encodes CDR1 SGHVS and CDR2 FNYEAQ. The ends lost 2 bases at V and 10 bases at J; junction bases unmatched: 7. In DNA form, the CDR3 reads TGTGCCAGCAGCTTACATGGGCAGGGGGCGTCACCCCTCCACTTT. Translating it yields CASSLHGQGASPLHF.

For the CDR3, the DNA is TGTGCCAGCAGTTACCCCGGGACTAGCGGTCAGGGGGATGAGCAGTTCTTC. Protein sequence: CASSYPGTSGQGDEQFF. The gene calls are TRBV6-2 or TRBV6-3 and TRBJ2-1; TRBD2 matches at 11 bases. The V segment lost 2 bases and the J segment 8 bases; nucleotides outside the gene matches: 11. CDR1 is MNHEY, CDR2 SVGEGT, per germline. The CDR3 loop spans 17 amino acids.

V and J are TRBV9 and TRBJ2-1; 10 bases are shared with TRBD2. The CDR3 sequence is 15 residues long. The V gene's germline CDR1 is SGDLS and CDR2 YYNGEE. The V and J ends lost 3 bases and 2 bases, in that order; junction bases with no gene match: 2. In nucleotides, the CDR3 is TGTGCCAGCAGCGACAGCGGGGGGGCCTACAATGAGCAGTTCTTC. Translation gives CASSDSGGAYNEQFF.

V and J are TRBV14 and TRBJ1-2; D remains unclear. This CDR3 comprises 14 residues. The V end was cut by 3 bases, the J end by 0 bases, with 8 bases between. CDR1 is SGHDN, CDR2 FVKESK, per germline. CDR3 nucleotide sequence: TGTGCCAGCAGCCAGACCGGAGCTAACTATGGCTACACCTTC. This gives the protein CASSQTGANYGYTF.

This clone has a single count. A read error may produce the germline difference seen at one junction end. The chain has TRBV12-3 or TRBV12-4 and TRBJ2-7, with a possible D match to TRBD2 (6 bases). This CDR3 has 12 residues. The CDR3 protein is CASSLGETGTWF. The CDR3 DNA sequence: TGTGCCAGCAGTTTGGGAGAGACCGGGACTTGGTTC.

V and J are TRBV6-6 and TRBJ2-7, with 8 bases matching TRBD1. The V gene's germline CDR1 is MNHNY and CDR2 SVGAGI (reference sequence). The CDR3 runs 13 residues. J lost 7 bases, V lost 7 bases, and 9 bases had no gene match. CDR3 residues: CASNRGTVKEQYF. The CDR3 DNA sequence: TGTGCCAGCAACAGGGGGACAGTGAAAGAGCAGTACTTC.

J is TRBJ1-1 and V is TRBV4-3; no definite D call. This CDR3 is built from 14 residues. V lost 0 bases to trimming and J lost 1 base, with 6 bases between them. The germline CDR1 and CDR2 sequences are LGHNA and YSLEER. CDR3 nucleotides: TGCGCCAGCAGCCAAGATTCCAGGAACACTGAAGCTTTCTTT. The encoded protein is CASSQDSRNTEAFF.

The rearrangement uses TRBV3-1 (or the pseudogene TRBV3-2) and TRBJ2-3; 10 nucleotides agree with TRBD2. Germline CDR1 reads LGHDT; CDR2 reads YNNKEL (reference sequence). This CDR3 is built from 14 residues. The J segment lost 4 bases and the V segment lost 4 bases, leaving 2 bases of the junction unmatched. The CDR3 bases are TGTGCCAGCAGCCGTCTAGCGGGAGCAGATACGCAGTATTTT. It specifies CASSRLAGADTQYF.

V gene TRBV4-3 combines with J gene TRBJ2-5, with 7 bases fitting TRBD1. Germline-derived CDR1 and CDR2 are LGHNA and YSLEER. This CDR3 region has 14 residues. The V gene end was trimmed by 3 bases and the J gene end by 2 bases; junction bases not matched to a gene: 3. The CDR3 DNA sequence: TGCGCCAGCAGCCATAGGACAGGTCAAGAGACCCAGTACTTC. This sequence encodes CASSHRTGQETQYF.

The chain combines TRBV2 with TRBJ2-1; 8 bases are shared with TRBD1. Germline trimming cut 4 bases from V and 4 bases from J; bases unmatched to any gene: 6. The CDR3 has 15 amino acids. Germline CDR1 reads SNHLY; CDR2 reads FYNNEI. In nucleotides, the CDR3 is TGTGCCAGCAGTGCCCGGGACAGGCGGTACAATGAGCAGTTCTTC. It yields the protein CASSARDRRYNEQFF.

The chain employs TRBV19 and TRBJ2-5, with TRBD1 matching over 7 bases. J gave up 5 bases and V 6 bases, and 12 bases lay outside the gene matches. The CDR3 is made up of 15 amino acids. Germline values: CDR1 LNHDA, CDR2 SQIVND (reference sequence). The chain's CDR3 is CASSGTVLRRETQYF. CDR3 in DNA: TGTGCCAGTAGCGGGACAGTCCTACGACGTGAGACCCAGTACTTC. The variable domain in full, with the rest retrieved from reference TRBV19 and TRBJ2-5, is DGGITQSPKYLFRKEGQNVTLSCEQNLNHDAMYWYRQDPGQGLRLIYYSQIVNDFQKGDIAEGYSVSREKKESFPLTVTSAQKNPTAFYLCASSGTVLRRETQYFGPGTRLLVL.

V gene TRBV5-4 combines with J gene TRBJ2-7; 9 positions match TRBD1. The CDR3 runs 16 residues. V was pared by 4 bases and J by 0 bases, with 8 bases of the junction left unmatched. Germline CDR1 reads SGHNT; CDR2 reads YYREEE (reference sequence). DNA of the CDR3: TGTGCCAGCAGCCTAGGGACAGGGATCCCCTCCTACGAGCAGTACTTC. Translating gives CASSLGTGIPSYEQYF.

This chain links TRBV7-9 with TRBJ1-1, with D tentatively TRBD1 (6 bases). V gave up 8 bases and J gave up 1 base, with 14 bases separating them. CDR3 length equals 14 residues. Germline CDR1 SEHNR, CDR2 FQNEAQ (reference sequence). CDR3 nucleotides: TGTGCCAGCGTGACGGGACACCAGAACACTGAAGCTTTCTTT. This translates into CASVTGHQNTEAFF.

This clone is a singleton in its sample. Mismatch with germline at one junction end may stem from a read error. The chain links TRBV7-6 to TRBJ2-1; 10 bases match TRBD2. Germline values: CDR1 SGHVS, CDR2 FNYEAQ. This CDR3 contains 11 residues. CDR3 nucleotide sequence: TGTGCCAGCAGCCTAGCGGGAGTGGCGTTCTTC. Its translation: CASSLAGVAFF.